A selection of T cell receptor beta chains follows, all from one sample in a study of T cells after yellow fever vaccination. TCRdb recomputed calls from the 5' RACE reads with MiXCR, one row per CDR3 protein. The table includes more than 110,000 distinct CDR3 sequences, 5% to 7.5% detected once. Sequencing used CD4+ T cells sorted from PBMCs, obtained 10 days after the yellow fever booster vaccination. These receptors were collected from a young man who received the YFV17D yellow fever vaccine. Each CDR3 is given with its conserved first and last residue. D genes are given only for firm matches. Expanded clones are given a class, and other clones once, few, many or no size at all.

v_call	clone_size	j_call	d_call	cdr3_aa	cdr3_nt
TRBV2	many	TRBJ1-5	-	CASSERRGNQPQHF	TGTGCCAGCAGTGAGCGTCGGGGTAATCAGCCCCAGCATTTT
TRBV7-6	few	TRBJ2-3	-	CASSLEAWTGRGTDTQYF	TGTGCCAGCAGCTTAGAAGCATGGACTGGCCGGGGCACAGATACGCAGTATTTT
TRBV29-1	many	TRBJ2-3	-	CSVEDGRAWYF	TGCAGCGTTGAAGATGGGAGAGCCTGGTATTTT
TRBV5-4	-	TRBJ2-1	TRBD2	CACGLAGGVEQFF	TGTGCCTGCGGACTAGCGGGAGGCGTTGAGCAGTTCTTC
TRBV7-9	many	TRBJ2-7	-	CASSLQGVYEQYF	TGTGCCAGCAGCCTCCAAGGAGTCTACGAGCAGTACTTC
TRBV5-4	-	TRBJ2-5	TRBD2	CASSPAAGELETQYF	TGTGCCAGCAGCCCGGCGGCGGGAGAATTGGAGACCCAGTACTTC
TRBV10-3	-	TRBJ2-5	-	CAIRGGGSLETQYF	TGTGCCATCAGGGGGGGCGGGAGCTTAGAGACCCAGTACTTC
TRBV7-2	many	TRBJ2-1	-	CASSLVRQGNNEQFF	TGTGCCAGCAGCTTAGTTCGCCAGGGAAACAATGAGCAGTTCTTC
TRBV5-5	many	TRBJ2-7	TRBD2	CASSLTSGTYEQYF	TGTGCCAGCAGCTTGACTAGCGGGACCTACGAGCAGTACTTC
TRBV28	many	TRBJ2-7	-	CASSMISYEQYF	TGTGCCAGCAGCATGATCTCCTACGAGCAGTACTTC
TRBV15	many	TRBJ1-1	-	CATSREGDTEAFF	TGTGCCACCAGCAGAGAGGGGGACACTGAAGCTTTCTTT
TRBV7-2	few	TRBJ2-7	-	CASSFGEVGEQYF	TGTGCCAGCAGCTTTGGGGAGGTCGGGGAGCAGTACTTC
TRBV12-3/TRBV12-4	many	TRBJ2-7	-	CASSLRGAINYEQYF	TGTGCCAGCAGTTTGAGGGGGGCCATCAACTACGAGCAGTACTTC
TRBV12-3/TRBV12-4	many	TRBJ2-2	-	CASRSQTGSPGELFF	TGTGCCAGCAGAAGCCAAACAGGCTCTCCCGGGGAGCTGTTTTTT
TRBV5-1	few	TRBJ2-5	-	CASCQGTSKETQYF	TGCGCCAGCTGTCAGGGGACTTCGAAAGAGACCCAGTACTTC
TRBV28	many	TRBJ2-7	-	CATHSGAGEQYF	TGTGCCACCCATTCAGGGGCAGGCGAGCAGTACTTC
TRBV7-2	many	TRBJ2-1	-	CASSPSGSSYNEQFF	TGTGCCAGCAGCCCAAGCGGGTCCTCCTACAATGAGCAGTTCTTC
TRBV18	few	TRBJ1-1	TRBD1	CASSPTQTGGDTEAFF	TGTGCCAGCTCACCAACTCAGACAGGGGGAGACACTGAAGCTTTCTTT
TRBV3-1	many	TRBJ2-7	TRBD2	CASSHQTSFHEQYF	TGTGCCAGCAGCCACCAGACTAGCTTCCACGAGCAGTACTTC
TRBV6-5	-	TRBJ2-3	TRBD1	CASSSGQGPRSGDF	TGTGCCAGCAGTTCTGGACAGGGGCCTAGATCCGGGGATTTT
TRBV5-1	-	TRBJ2-2	-	CASSLASPRGGGELFF	TGCGCCAGCAGCTTGGCCTCCCCCCGTGGCGGCGGGGAGCTGTTTTTT
TRBV3-1	many	TRBJ2-1	TRBD2	CASSQWGGRASDEQFF	TGTGCCAGCAGCCAATGGGGCGGGAGGGCCTCAGATGAGCAGTTCTTC
TRBV18	many	TRBJ2-6	-	CASSPRNRSGANVLTF	TGTGCCAGCTCACCACGAAATCGCTCTGGGGCCAACGTCCTGACTTTC
TRBV6-1	few	TRBJ2-3	-	CASTRQGGRGDTQYF	TGTGCCAGCACCCGACAGGGAGGGAGAGGAGATACGCAGTATTTT
TRBV5-1	many	TRBJ2-3	-	CASSLSSGGDTQYF	TGCGCCAGCAGCTTGTCCTCCGGGGGCGATACGCAGTATTTT
TRBV2	-	TRBJ2-2	TRBD2	CASSRRAGSAQAGELFF	TGTGCCAGCAGCCGCCGAGCGGGATCAGCCCAGGCCGGGGAGCTGTTTTTT
TRBV28	many	TRBJ2-5	TRBD2	CASRAIGRLQETQYF	TGTGCCAGCAGAGCGATCGGGAGGCTCCAAGAGACCCAGTACTTC
TRBV5-1	many	TRBJ1-2	-	CASSLGGAGRSYGYTF	TGCGCCAGCAGCTTGGGGGGGGCCGGACGATCCTATGGCTACACCTTC
TRBV2	many	TRBJ2-1	TRBD2	CASRPQPLTSGRNNEQFF	TGTGCCAGCAGGCCCCAACCCCTAACTAGCGGGAGGAACAATGAGCAGTTCTTC
TRBV7-9	-	TRBJ2-7	-	CASSLPRAEQYF	TGTGCCAGCAGCTTGCCGAGGGCCGAGCAGTACTTC
TRBV18	many	TRBJ2-7	-	CASSSDYNEQYF	TGTGCCAGCTCGTCGGACTACAACGAGCAGTACTTC
TRBV19	many	TRBJ2-3	TRBD2	CASGGLAGATDTQYF	TGTGCCAGTGGGGGACTAGCGGGAGCAACAGATACGCAGTATTTT
TRBV5-1	many	TRBJ2-3	-	CASSFGGSQVGTQYF	TGCGCCAGCAGCTTCGGAGGCTCTCAAGTGGGTACGCAGTATTTT
TRBV11-2	many	TRBJ2-3	-	CASSFDDTQYF	TGTGCCAGCAGCTTCGACGATACGCAGTATTTT
TRBV27	many	TRBJ2-7	-	CASRNPGQVEQYF	TGTGCCAGCAGGAATCCGGGGCAAGTCGAGCAGTACTTC
TRBV20-1	few	TRBJ2-7	-	CSARDRSPLGEQYF	TGCAGTGCTAGAGACAGGTCCCCCTTGGGCGAGCAGTACTTC
TRBV11-2	many	TRBJ2-2	TRBD2	CASFSVRLAGTGELFF	TGTGCCAGCTTTTCCGTTCGACTAGCGGGCACCGGGGAGCTGTTTTTT
TRBV6-4	-	TRBJ1-1	TRBD1	CASSAGTGSGIAEAFF	TGTGCCAGCAGTGCCGGGACAGGGTCGGGGATAGCTGAAGCTTTCTTT
TRBV6-1	many	TRBJ2-7	TRBD1	CASSPRQGNYEQYF	TGTGCCAGCAGTCCGCGACAGGGAAACTACGAGCAGTACTTC
TRBV5-1	-	TRBJ2-5	TRBD2	CASSFSWREATQETQYF	TGCGCCAGCAGCTTTTCCTGGCGGGAGGCCACTCAAGAGACCCAGTACTTC
TRBV6-5	many	TRBJ2-3	TRBD2	CASSSLAGGIDTQYF	TGTGCCAGCAGTTCTCTAGCGGGAGGAATAGATACGCAGTATTTT
TRBV7-3	-	TRBJ2-2	-	CASQEGTEIGELFF	TGTGCCAGCCAGGAGGGGACGGAAATCGGGGAGCTGTTTTTT
TRBV20-1	many	TRBJ1-1	-	CSASLGSMNTEAFF	TGCAGTGCTAGTTTGGGCAGCATGAACACTGAAGCTTTCTTT
TRBV29-1	-	TRBJ1-4	TRBD1	CSVRSQGAWEKLFF	TGCAGCGTCCGGTCCCAGGGGGCTTGGGAAAAACTGTTTTTT